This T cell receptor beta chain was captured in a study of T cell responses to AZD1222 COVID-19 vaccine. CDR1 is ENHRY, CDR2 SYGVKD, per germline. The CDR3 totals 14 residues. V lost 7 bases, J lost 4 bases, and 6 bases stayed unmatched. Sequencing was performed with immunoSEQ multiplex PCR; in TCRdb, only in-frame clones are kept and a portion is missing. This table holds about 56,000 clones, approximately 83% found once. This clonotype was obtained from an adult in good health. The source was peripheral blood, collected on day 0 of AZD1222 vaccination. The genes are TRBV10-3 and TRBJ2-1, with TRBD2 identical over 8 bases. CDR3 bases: TGTGCCATCAAATATAGCGGGGTATACAATGAGCAGTTCTTC. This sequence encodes CAIKYSGVYNEQFF.